The clone carrying this T cell receptor beta chain was recorded once. TCRdb keeps only in-frame clones here, not all; method: immunoSEQ multiplex PCR. The data show nearly 110,000 clones, over 60% seen once. This sample is part of a study of blood T cell repertoires in COVID-19. Sequenced material: peripheral blood. The receptor's source is a man aged 70-80 years with acute or convalescent COVID-19.

CDR3 region: CASSSTQVREKLFF. DNA of the CDR3: TGTGCCAGCAGCAGCACCCAAGTTCGGGAAAAACTGTTTTTT. The chain joins TRBV7-8 to TRBJ1-4; D gene uncertain. CDR1 is SGHVS and CDR2 is FQNEAQ in the germline V gene. The CDR3 runs 14 residues. V lost 5 bases, J lost 8 bases, and 15 bases lay in between.